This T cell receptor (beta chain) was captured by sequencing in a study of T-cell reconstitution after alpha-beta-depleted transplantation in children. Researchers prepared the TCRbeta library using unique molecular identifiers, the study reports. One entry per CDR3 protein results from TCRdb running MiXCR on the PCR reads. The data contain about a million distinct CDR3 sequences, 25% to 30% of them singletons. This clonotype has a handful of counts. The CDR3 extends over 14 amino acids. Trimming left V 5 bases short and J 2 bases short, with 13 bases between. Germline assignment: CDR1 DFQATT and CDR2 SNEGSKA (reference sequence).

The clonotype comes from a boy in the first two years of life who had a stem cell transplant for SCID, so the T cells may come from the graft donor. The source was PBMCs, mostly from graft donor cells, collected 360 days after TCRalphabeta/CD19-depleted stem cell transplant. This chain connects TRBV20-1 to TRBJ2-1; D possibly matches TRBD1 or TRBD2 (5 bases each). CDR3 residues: CSAAGTLPYNEQFF. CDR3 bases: TGCAGTGCTGCCGGGACCTTACCCTACAATGAGCAGTTCTTC.